This T cell receptor (beta chain) is drawn from a study of T cell responses to AZD1222 COVID-19 vaccine. Profiling relied on immunoSEQ multiplex PCR, and the TCRdb table lists in-frame clones only, not all of them. In the table there are some 69,000 clones, approximately 82% of which are singletons. The CDR3 loop spans 13 amino acids. Trimming left V 2 bases short and J 9 bases short, with 12 bases between. Germline V gene data show CDR1 as SGHAT and CDR2 as FQDESV (reference sequence). Sequenced material: peripheral blood, taken 28 days after the second AZD1222 dose. The sequence came from an adult who received the AZD1222 COVID-19 vaccine. The chain links TRBV11-1 to TRBJ2-3, with D uncertain. In nucleotides, the CDR3 is TGTGCCAGCAGCTTATACGAGGAAGGGACGCAGTATTTT. Translating gives CASSLYEEGTQYF.